This T cell receptor beta chain was observed in a study of blood T cell repertoires in COVID-19. Study background: The study drew acute and convalescent COVID-19 samples from the United States, Italy and Spain.

The CDR3 consists of 18 residues. Per germline, CDR1 MGHRA and CDR2 YSYEKL. V was trimmed by 0 bases and J by 1 base, leaving 13 bases between them. Study processing details: Amplification with reference gene primers provided the estimates of nucleated cell counts. Assay: immunoSEQ multiplex PCR; the TCRdb copy retains only in-frame clones and omits some. That table supplies the V and J calls and clone size; D and trimming were determined from the DNA. The table lists over 100,000 clones, over 70% of them singletons. This sequence was found in a human donor in a cohort sampled during active or convalescent COVID-19. Material: peripheral blood. J is TRBJ1-6 and V is TRBV4-1, with D perhaps matching TRBD1 (6 bases). CDR3 DNA sequence: TGCGCCAGCAGCCAAGATTTGGCCAGGGGATCCTATAATTCACCCCTCCACTTT. Translating it yields CASSQDLARGSYNSPLHF.